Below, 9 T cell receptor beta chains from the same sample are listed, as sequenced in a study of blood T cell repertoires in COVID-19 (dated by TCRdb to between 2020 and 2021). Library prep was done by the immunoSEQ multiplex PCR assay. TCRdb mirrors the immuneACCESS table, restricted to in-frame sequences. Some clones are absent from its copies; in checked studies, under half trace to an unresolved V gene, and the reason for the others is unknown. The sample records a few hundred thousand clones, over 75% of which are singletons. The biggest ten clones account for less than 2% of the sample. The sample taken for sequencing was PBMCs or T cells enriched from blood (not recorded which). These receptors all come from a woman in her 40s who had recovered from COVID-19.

CDR3 nucleotides: TGTGCCAGCAGCCGAGGACAGGGGTGGCTCTACGAGCAGTACTTC. It specifies CASSRGQGWLYEQYF. V gene TRBV6-5 combines with J gene TRBJ2-7; 9 nucleotides match TRBD1. The CDR3 contains 15 residues. Germline CDR1 MNHEY, CDR2 SVGAGI. J lost 3 bases, V lost 6 bases, and 9 bases had no gene match.

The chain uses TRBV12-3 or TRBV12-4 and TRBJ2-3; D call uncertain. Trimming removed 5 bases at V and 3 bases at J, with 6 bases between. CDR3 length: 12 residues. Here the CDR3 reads CASSPVTDTQYF. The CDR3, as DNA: TGTGCCAGCAGTCCGGTAACAGATACGCAGTATTTT.

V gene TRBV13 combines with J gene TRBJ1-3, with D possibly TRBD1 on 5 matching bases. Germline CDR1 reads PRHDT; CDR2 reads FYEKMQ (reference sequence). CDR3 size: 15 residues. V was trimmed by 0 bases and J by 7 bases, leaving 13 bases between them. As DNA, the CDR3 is TGTGCCAGCAGCTTAGGCCGGAGGGGCCGTAACACCATATATTTT. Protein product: CASSLGRRGRNTIYF.

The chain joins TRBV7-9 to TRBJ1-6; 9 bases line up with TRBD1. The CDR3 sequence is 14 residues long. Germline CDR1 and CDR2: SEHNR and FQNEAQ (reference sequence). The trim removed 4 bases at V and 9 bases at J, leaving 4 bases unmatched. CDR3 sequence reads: CASSSGQGSSPLHF. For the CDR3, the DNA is TGTGCCAGCAGCTCGGGACAGGGAAGTTCACCCCTCCACTTT.

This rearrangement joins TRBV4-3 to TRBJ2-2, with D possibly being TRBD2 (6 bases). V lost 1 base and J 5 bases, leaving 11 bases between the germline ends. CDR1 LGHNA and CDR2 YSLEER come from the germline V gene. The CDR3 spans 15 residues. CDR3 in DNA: TGCGCCAGCAGCCAAGTAGGGGCGGGGACCGGGGAGCTGTTTTTT. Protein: CASSQVGAGTGELFF.

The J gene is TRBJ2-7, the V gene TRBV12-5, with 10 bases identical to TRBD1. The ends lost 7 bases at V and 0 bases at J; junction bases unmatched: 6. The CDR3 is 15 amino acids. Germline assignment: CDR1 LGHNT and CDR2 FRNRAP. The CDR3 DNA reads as TGTGCTAGTGATTCGGGACAGGGGAGCTCCTACGAGCAGTACTTC. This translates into CASDSGQGSSYEQYF.

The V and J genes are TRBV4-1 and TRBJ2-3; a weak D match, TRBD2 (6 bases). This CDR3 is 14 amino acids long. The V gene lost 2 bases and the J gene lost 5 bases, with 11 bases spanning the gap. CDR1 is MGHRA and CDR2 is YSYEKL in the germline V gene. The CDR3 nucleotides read TGCGCCAGCAGCCAAAGACTAGTAAGAGATACGCAGTATTTT. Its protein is CASSQRLVRDTQYF.

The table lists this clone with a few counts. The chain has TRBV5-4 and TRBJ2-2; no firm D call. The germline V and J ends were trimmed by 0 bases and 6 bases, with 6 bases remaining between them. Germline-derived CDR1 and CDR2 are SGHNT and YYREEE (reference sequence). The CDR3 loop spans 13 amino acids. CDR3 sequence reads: CASSLDGAGELFF. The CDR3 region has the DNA TGTGCCAGCAGCTTGGATGGAGCCGGGGAGCTGTTTTTT.

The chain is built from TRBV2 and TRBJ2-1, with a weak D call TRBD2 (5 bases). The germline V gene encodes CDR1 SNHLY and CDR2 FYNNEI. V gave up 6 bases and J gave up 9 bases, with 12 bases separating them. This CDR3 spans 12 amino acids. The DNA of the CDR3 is TGTGCCAGCAGGAGTCGTGGAGGTGAGCAGTTCTTC. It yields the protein CASRSRGGEQFF. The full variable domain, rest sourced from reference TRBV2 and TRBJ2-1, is EPEVTQTPSHQVTQMGQEVILRCVPISNHLYFYWYRQILGQKVEFLVSFYNNEISEKSEIFDDQFSVERPDGSNFTLKIRSTKLEDSAMYFCASRSRGGEQFFGPGTRLTVL.